Following are 9 T cell receptor beta chains from one sample sequenced in a study of cytomegalovirus exposure and HLA in healthy donors. Use of 60 Vbeta and 13 Jbeta primers characterized the PCR. Clones were read by immunoSEQ multiplex PCR, and TCRdb kept only the in-frame ones, dropping some. The sample gives approximately 120,000 clones, roughly 71% of which show up once; roughly 5.3% is in the top ten. What was sequenced was PBMCs. These receptors all stem from an older woman in good health and CMV-seropositive.

This clone was found once. This rearrangement joins TRBV10-2 to TRBJ2-3, with 7 bases lining up with TRBD1. J lost 4 bases, V lost 3 bases, and 4 bases had no gene match. This CDR3 spans 14 amino acids. Germline-derived CDR1 and CDR2 are WSHSY and SAAADI. CDR3 nucleotide sequence: TGCGCCAGCAGTGAACAGGGGCCGCCAGATACGCAGTATTTT. Translated, it gives CASSEQGPPDTQYF.

The chain is built from TRBV9 and TRBJ1-2, with 9 bases that match TRBD1. The germline CDR1 and CDR2 sequences are SGDLS and YYNGEE. The trim removed 4 bases at V and 5 bases at J, leaving 9 bases unmatched. The CDR3 has 15 residues. DNA for the CDR3: TGTGCCAGCAGCCCTGGGACAGGGCAGGGTTATGGCTACACCTTC. Translating it yields CASSPGTGQGYGYTF.

This clone turned up a few times. J is TRBJ1-1 and V is TRBV6-1; no reliable D call. This CDR3 spans 13 amino acids. Trimming left V 7 bases short and J 0 bases short, with 9 bases between. Germline V gives CDR1 MNHNS, CDR2 SASEGT. The CDR3 region has the DNA TGTGCCAGCAAGGACGGGGTGAACACTGAAGCTTTCTTT. Protein sequence: CASKDGVNTEAFF.

V gene TRBV5-1 combines with J gene TRBJ2-5; weak D call: TRBD1 (6 bases). The ends were cut back, 6 bases at V and 1 base at J, with 13 bases in the middle. CDR3 length: 14 residues. CDR1 and CDR2 from the germline V gene are SGHRS and YFSETQ. The CDR3 nucleotides read TGCGCCAGCACCCCGGGGACACTCCAAGAGACCCAGTACTTC. This codes for CASTPGTLQETQYF.

Of note for this clone: Other DNA sequences in the sample encode the same CDR3. The rearrangement joins TRBV18 to TRBJ1-1; 7 bases line up with TRBD1. CDR1 and CDR2 from the germline V gene are KGHSH and LQKENI. The CDR3 totals 13 residues. Germline trimming cut 5 bases from V and 3 bases from J; bases unmatched to any gene: 3. Here the CDR3 DNA reads TGTGCCAGCTCATCCACAGGGGACACTGAAGCTTTCTTT. Residues: CASSSTGDTEAFF.

This clone was detected only a few times. An end of the junction differs from the germline gene, which may be a read error. This chain connects TRBV7-7 to TRBJ1-3; D is possibly TRBD1 (5 bases). This CDR3 comprises 14 residues. Germline assignment: CDR1 SSHAT and CDR2 FNYEAQ (reference sequence). Written as DNA, the CDR3 is TGTGCTAGCAGCGATCCAGGGTCTGGAAACACCATATATTTT. This codes for CASSDPGSGNTIYF.

The gene calls are TRBV6-6 and TRBJ1-3; no reliable D call. CDR3 length: 15 amino acids. Trimming removed 0 bases at V and 0 bases at J, with 6 bases between. Germline CDR1 is MNHNY and CDR2 is SVGAGI (reference sequence). The CDR3: CASSYSTYSGNTIYF. CDR3 DNA: TGTGCCAGCAGTTACTCGACTTACTCTGGAAACACCATATATTTT.

This chain connects TRBV5-1 to TRBJ2-3; 11 positions match TRBD2. The CDR3 has 15 amino acids. Germline V gene lookup returns CDR1 SGHRS and CDR2 YFSETQ. V gave up 7 bases and J gave up 5 bases; unmatched junction bases: 9. CDR3 in DNA: TGCGCCAGCGTCACTAGCGGGGGATCGATAGATACGCAGTATTTT. This translates into CASVTSGGSIDTQYF.

The V call is TRBV9, the J call TRBJ1-6; D remains ambiguous. Germline CDR1 is SGDLS and CDR2 is YYNGEE. There are 12 residues in the CDR3. Trimming stripped 0 bases from V and 10 bases from J, with 5 bases between. The CDR3 region has the DNA TGTGCCAGCAGCGTAGTCGGGTCACCCCTCCACTTT. Amino acids: CASSVVGSPLHF.